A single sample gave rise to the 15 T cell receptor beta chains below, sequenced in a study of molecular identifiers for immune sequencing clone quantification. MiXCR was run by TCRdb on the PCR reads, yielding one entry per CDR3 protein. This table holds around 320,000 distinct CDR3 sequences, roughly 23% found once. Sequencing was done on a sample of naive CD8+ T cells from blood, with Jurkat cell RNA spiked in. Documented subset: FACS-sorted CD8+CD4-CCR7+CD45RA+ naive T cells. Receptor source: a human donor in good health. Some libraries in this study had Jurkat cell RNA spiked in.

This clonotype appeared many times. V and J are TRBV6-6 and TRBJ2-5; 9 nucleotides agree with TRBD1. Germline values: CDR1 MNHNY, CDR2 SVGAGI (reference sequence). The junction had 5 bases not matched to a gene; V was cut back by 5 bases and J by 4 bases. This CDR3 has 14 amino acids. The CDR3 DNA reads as TGTGCCAGCAGTCCGGGGACAGGGTCAGAGACCCAGTACTTC. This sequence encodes CASSPGTGSETQYF.

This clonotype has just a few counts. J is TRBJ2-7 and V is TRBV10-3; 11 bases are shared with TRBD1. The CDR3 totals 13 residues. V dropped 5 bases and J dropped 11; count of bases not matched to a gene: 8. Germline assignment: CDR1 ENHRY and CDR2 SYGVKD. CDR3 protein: CAISRTGGNLEYF. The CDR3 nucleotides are TGTGCCATCAGTAGGACAGGGGGCAACTTGGAGTACTTC.

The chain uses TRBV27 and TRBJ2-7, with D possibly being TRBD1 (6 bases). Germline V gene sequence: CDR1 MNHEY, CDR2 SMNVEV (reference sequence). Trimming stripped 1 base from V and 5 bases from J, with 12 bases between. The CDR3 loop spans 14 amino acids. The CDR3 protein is CASSLLGASHEQYF. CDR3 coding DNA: TGTGCCAGCAGTTTATTGGGGGCGTCCCACGAGCAGTACTTC.

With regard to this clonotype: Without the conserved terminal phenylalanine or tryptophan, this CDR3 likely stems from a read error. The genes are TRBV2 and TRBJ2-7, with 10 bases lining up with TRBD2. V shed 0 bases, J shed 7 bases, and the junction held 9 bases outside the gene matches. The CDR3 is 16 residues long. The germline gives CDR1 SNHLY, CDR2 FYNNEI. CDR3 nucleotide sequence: TGTGCCAGCAGTGAAGCGCTTCCTAGCGGGAGTGGGGAGCAGTACTCC. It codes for CASSEALPSGSGEQYS.

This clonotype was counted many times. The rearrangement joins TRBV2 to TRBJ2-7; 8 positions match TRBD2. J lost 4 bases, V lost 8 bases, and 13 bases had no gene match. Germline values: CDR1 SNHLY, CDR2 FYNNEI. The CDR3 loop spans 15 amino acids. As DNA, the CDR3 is TGTGCCAGCCTTAAGTCACGGGAGGGCCCTTACGAGCAGTACTTC. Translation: CASLKSREGPYEQYF.

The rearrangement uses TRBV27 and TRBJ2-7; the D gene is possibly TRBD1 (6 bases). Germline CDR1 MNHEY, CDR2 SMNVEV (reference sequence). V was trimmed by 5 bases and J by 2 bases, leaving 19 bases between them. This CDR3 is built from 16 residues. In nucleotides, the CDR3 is TGTGCCAGCAGTCCGTCGACAGGTTCCCTGCCCTACGAGCAGTACTTC. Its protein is CASSPSTGSLPYEQYF.

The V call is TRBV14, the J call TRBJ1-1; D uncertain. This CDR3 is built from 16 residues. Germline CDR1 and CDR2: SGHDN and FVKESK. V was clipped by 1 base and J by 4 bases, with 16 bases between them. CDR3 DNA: TGTGCCAGCAGCCAAGGTTTCGGCCTGGGAGCCACTGAAGCTTTCTTT. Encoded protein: CASSQGFGLGATEAFF.

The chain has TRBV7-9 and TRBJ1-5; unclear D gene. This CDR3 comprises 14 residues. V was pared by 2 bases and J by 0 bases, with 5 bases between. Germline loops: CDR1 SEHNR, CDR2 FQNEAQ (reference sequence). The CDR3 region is CASSLSSSNQPQHF. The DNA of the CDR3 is TGTGCCAGCAGCTTATCTAGTAGCAATCAGCCCCAGCATTTT.

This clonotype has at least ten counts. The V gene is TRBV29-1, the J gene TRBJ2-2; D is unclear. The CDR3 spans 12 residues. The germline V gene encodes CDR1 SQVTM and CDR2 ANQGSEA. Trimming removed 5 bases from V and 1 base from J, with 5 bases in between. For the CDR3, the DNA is TGCAGCGTTTACGGGAACACCGGGGAGCTGTTTTTT. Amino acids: CSVYGNTGELFF.

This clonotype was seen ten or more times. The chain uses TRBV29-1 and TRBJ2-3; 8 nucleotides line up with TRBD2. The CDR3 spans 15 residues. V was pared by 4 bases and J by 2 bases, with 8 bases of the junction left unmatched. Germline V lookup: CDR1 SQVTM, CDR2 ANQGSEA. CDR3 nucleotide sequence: TGCAGCGTTGGCGGACTAGCAGCACCCACAGATACGCAGTATTTT. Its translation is CSVGGLAAPTDTQYF.

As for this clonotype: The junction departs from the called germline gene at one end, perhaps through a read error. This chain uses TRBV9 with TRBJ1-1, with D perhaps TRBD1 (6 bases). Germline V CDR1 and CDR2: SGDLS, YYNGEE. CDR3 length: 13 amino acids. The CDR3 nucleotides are TGTGTCAGCAGCGTGGGAGGGGGCACTGAAGCTTTCTTT. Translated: CVSSVGGGTEAFF.

Here the CDR3 reads CASSLGAGGPLYEQYF. The DNA of the CDR3 is TGTGCCAGCAGCTTAGGAGCGGGAGGGCCTCTTTACGAGCAGTACTTC. The chain joins TRBV11-2 to TRBJ2-7; 10 nucleotides match TRBD2. V was clipped by 1 base and J by 4 bases; unmatched bases: 7. CDR1 and CDR2 (germline): SGHAT, FQNNGV. The CDR3 length is 16 residues.

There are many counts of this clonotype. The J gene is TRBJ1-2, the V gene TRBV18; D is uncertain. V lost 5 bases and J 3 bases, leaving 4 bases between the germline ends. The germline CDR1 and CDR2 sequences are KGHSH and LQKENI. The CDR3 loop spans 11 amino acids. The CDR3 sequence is CASSSDYGYTF. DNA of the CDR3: TGTGCCAGCTCATCGGACTATGGCTACACCTTC.

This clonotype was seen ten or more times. The CDR3 spells CASSFFSGANVLTF. The CDR3, as DNA: TGTGCCAGCAGTTTTTTCTCTGGGGCCAACGTCCTGACTTTC. The chain joins TRBV27 to TRBJ2-6; D not certain. Germline CDR1 reads MNHEY; CDR2 reads SMNVEV (reference sequence). Trimming cost V 3 bases and J 0 bases, with 3 bases left between them. There are 14 residues in the CDR3.

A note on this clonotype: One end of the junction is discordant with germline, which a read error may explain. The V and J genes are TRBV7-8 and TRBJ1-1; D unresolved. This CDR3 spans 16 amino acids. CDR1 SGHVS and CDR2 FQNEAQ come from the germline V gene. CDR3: CASSLGQVPMNTVAFF. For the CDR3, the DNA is TGTGCCAGCAGCCTAGGGCAGGTCCCAATGAACACTGTAGCTTTCTTT.